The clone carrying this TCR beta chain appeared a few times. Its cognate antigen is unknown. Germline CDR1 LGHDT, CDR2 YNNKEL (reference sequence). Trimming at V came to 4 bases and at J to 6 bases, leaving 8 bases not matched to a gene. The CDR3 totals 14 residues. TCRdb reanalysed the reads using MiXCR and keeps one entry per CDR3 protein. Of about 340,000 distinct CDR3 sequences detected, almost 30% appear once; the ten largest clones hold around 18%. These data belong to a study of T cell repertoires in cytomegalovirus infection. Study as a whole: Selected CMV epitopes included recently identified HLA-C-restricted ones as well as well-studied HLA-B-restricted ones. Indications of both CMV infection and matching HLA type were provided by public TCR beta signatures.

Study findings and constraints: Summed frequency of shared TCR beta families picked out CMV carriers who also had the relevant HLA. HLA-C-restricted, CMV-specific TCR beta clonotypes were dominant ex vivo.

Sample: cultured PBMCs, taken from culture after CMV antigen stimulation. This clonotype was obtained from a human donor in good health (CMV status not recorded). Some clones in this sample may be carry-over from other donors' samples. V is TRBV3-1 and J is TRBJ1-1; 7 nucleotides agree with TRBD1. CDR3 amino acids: CASSRQGSGAEAFF. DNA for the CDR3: TGTGCCAGCAGCCGACAGGGATCCGGCGCTGAAGCTTTCTTT.